This is a list of T cell receptor beta chains from one sample in a study of blood T cell repertoires in COVID-19. Assay used: immunoSEQ multiplex PCR; TCRdb lists only in-frame clones, some missing. The table shows under 200,000 clones, with around 80% occurring only once. Sequencing was done on a sample of peripheral blood. Source of these receptors: a man aged 25-45 years with active or convalescent COVID-19. CDR3s include the opening cysteine and the closing phenylalanine or tryptophan. Each record gives: clone size, D gene, J gene, V gene, CDR3 DNA, CDR3 protein. The D gene is left open where the match is weak. Clone size is shown for a subset of rows, as once, few, many or a class of expanded clone.

>few|-|TRBJ2-3|TRBV6-5
TGTGCCAGCAGTTACTCGAGGCCCCCAGATACGCAGTATTTT
CASSYSRPPDTQYF
>few|TRBD1|TRBJ1-2|TRBV29-1
TGCAGCGTCCTGGACAGGGCCGGCTATGGCTACACCTTC
CSVLDRAGYGYTF
>-|-|TRBJ1-3|TRBV30
TGTGCCTGCCAGATATCCTCTGGAAACACCATATATTTT
CACQISSGNTIYF
>-|TRBD2|TRBJ2-1|TRBV7-2
TGTGCCAGCAGCTTAGTAACTAGCGGGAGGATCGACAATGAGCAGTTCTTC
CASSLVTSGRIDNEQFF
>-|-|TRBJ2-2|TRBV13
TGTGCCAGCAGCTTAGTCCAGAACACCGGGGAGCTGTTTTTT
CASSLVQNTGELFF
>-|-|TRBJ2-5|TRBV19
TGTGCCAGTAGTATAGCCGTCTTTTGGGGCGTAGAGACCCAGTACTTC
CASSIAVFWGVETQYF
>-|TRBD1|TRBJ2-5|TRBV2
TGTGCCAGCAGTGAAGACAGGGGGCAAGAGACCCAGTACTTC
CASSEDRGQETQYF
>few|TRBD1|TRBJ1-1|TRBV12-3/TRBV12-4
TGTGCCAGCAGCCGGACAGGGGGCACTGAAGCTTTCTTT
CASSRTGGTEAFF
>once|-|TRBJ1-1|TRBV24-1
TGTGCCACCAGTGATTTAGGGCCAGATGGGGAGAGCACTGAAGCTTTCTTT
CATSDLGPDGESTEAFF
>few|TRBD1|TRBJ2-3|TRBV6-4
TGTGCCAGCAGTTCGGGACAGGGGTCCACAGATACGCAGTATTTT
CASSSGQGSTDTQYF
>-|-|TRBJ2-1|TRBV12-3/TRBV12-4
TGTGCCAGCACGGTGGGGGGCAATGAGCAGTTCTTC
CASTVGGNEQFF
>once|TRBD1|TRBJ1-1|TRBV30
TGTGCCTGGAGTCCTCAGGGGGCGCGGGCTTTCTTT
CAWSPQGARAFF
>-|TRBD1|TRBJ1-1|TRBV10-3
TGTGCCATCAGGGATTCCCGGGGACAGGGGAACATGAACACTGAAGCTTTCTTT
CAIRDSRGQGNMNTEAFF
>-|-|TRBJ1-1|TRBV3-1/TRBV3-2
TGTGCCAGCAGCCAAACCCAGGGTTTCGCTGAAGCTTTCTTT
CASSQTQGFAEAFF
>-|-|TRBJ2-1|TRBV6-2/TRBV6-3
TGTGCCAGCAGTTACAGGCTAGCCATTAATGAGCAGTTCTTC
CASSYRLAINEQFF
>-|TRBD1|TRBJ1-5|TRBV29-1
TGCAGCACCGCCGACAGGGAGAATCAGCCCCAGCATTTT
CSTADRENQPQHF
>-|TRBD1|TRBJ1-1|TRBV3-1/TRBV3-2
TGTGCCAGCAGCCAGACTTTGACAGGGAGGAACACTGAAGCTTTCTTT
CASSQTLTGRNTEAFF
>-|-|TRBJ2-3|TRBV11-2
TGTGCCAGCAGCTTAGGTAGGGGGGGGAATACAGATACGCAGTATTTT
CASSLGRGGNTDTQYF
>-|-|TRBJ1-1|TRBV7-9
TGTGCCAGCGTAAGGACCCTTGAGGGCACTGAAGCTTTCTTT
CASVRTLEGTEAFF
>-|-|TRBJ2-3|TRBV10-3
TGTGCCATCAGTGAGTCAGCAAATACGCAGTATTTT
CAISESANTQYF
>-|-|TRBJ1-1|TRBV14
TGTGCCAGCAGCCCACACGTAGGGGCGATGAACACTGAAGCTTTCTTT
CASSPHVGAMNTEAFF
>once|TRBD2|TRBJ2-7|TRBV9
TGTGCCAGCAGCTTCGGGACTAGCGGGAGCGAGCAGTACTTC
CASSFGTSGSEQYF
>-|TRBD2|TRBJ2-7|TRBV5-4
TGTGCCAGCAGCCCGCGGGGGGGCGGCGAGCAGTACTTC
CASSPRGGGEQYF
>-|TRBD1|TRBJ1-3|TRBV28
TGTGCCAGCAGTTTAACAGGGGGTATTGGAAACACCATATATTTT
CASSLTGGIGNTIYF
>-|TRBD1|TRBJ2-2|TRBV29-1
TGCAGCGTTGCGGACAGGGCGGGCGGGGAGCTGTTTTTT
CSVADRAGGELFF
>-|-|TRBJ1-2|TRBV9
TGTGCCAGCAGCGAACGGGACACAACTAACTATGGCTACACCTTC
CASSERDTTNYGYTF
>few|-|TRBJ1-1|TRBV9
TGTGCCAGCAGCGAACTACAGGGGAACACTGAAGCTTTCTTT
CASSELQGNTEAFF
>-|TRBD2|TRBJ2-3|TRBV6-2/TRBV6-3
TGTGCCAGCAGTCCCCCTAGCGGGAGCGTCACAGATACGCAGTATTTT
CASSPPSGSVTDTQYF
>-|-|TRBJ2-5|TRBV24-1
TGTGCCACCAGTGTGGGGCAGGAAGAGACCCAGTACTTC
CATSVGQEETQYF
>-|-|TRBJ1-6|TRBV18
TGTGCCAGCTCACCTGTAGTAGGACAGAGCAATTCACCCCTCCACTTT
CASSPVVGQSNSPLHF
>few|-|TRBJ1-3|TRBV18
TGTGCCAGCTCACCCGGGACTGAGGACACCATATATTTT
CASSPGTEDTIYF
>few|TRBD1|TRBJ2-7|TRBV30
TGTGCCTGGGATCCGGGACAGGGGGCCTACGAGCAGTACTTC
CAWDPGQGAYEQYF
>-|-|TRBJ1-5|TRBV19
TGTGCCAGTAGTATAGCTACGACCTCCGACAGAAATCAGCCCCAGCATTTT
CASSIATTSDRNQPQHF
>-|TRBD1|TRBJ1-2|TRBV4-1
TGCGCCAGCAGCCCACAGGGGAACTATGGCTACACCTTC
CASSPQGNYGYTF
>-|TRBD1|TRBJ1-2|TRBV19
TGTGCCAGTAGTTCTGGGACAGGGAACTATGGCTACACCTTC
CASSSGTGNYGYTF
>-|-|TRBJ1-5|TRBV14
TGTGCCAGCAGCCCCGGGGGGTATCAGCCCCAGCATTTT
CASSPGGYQPQHF
>-|-|TRBJ1-1|TRBV14
TGTGCCAGCAGCCGTCCCGACATGAACACTGAAGCTTTCTTT
CASSRPDMNTEAFF
>-|-|TRBJ1-2|TRBV9
TGTGCCAGCAGCGCTATTGCGGGGCGGGACTATGGCTACACCTTC
CASSAIAGRDYGYTF
>-|-|TRBJ2-1|TRBV7-3
TGTGCCAGCAGCTTCCGGGTTTCTGGTGAGCAGTTCTTC
CASSFRVSGEQFF
>-|-|TRBJ1-4|TRBV19
TGTGCCAGTAGTAAGGGGGATTGGCGTGAAAAACTGTTTTTT
CASSKGDWREKLFF
>-|-|TRBJ1-6|TRBV6-5
TGTGCCAGCCGGAGGTACAATTCACCCCTCCACTTT
CASRRYNSPLHF